One and the same sample provided the 16 T cell receptor beta chains below, sequenced in a study of blood T cell repertoires in COVID-19. Profiling relied on immunoSEQ multiplex PCR, and the TCRdb table lists in-frame clones only, not all of them. The sample lists fewer than 250,000 clones, roughly 86% occurring once. Sequencing was done on a sample of peripheral blood. The receptors were sampled from a woman between 65 and 79 years old with active or convalescent COVID-19.

Concerning this clone itself: The sample holds other DNA sequences that translate to the same CDR3. The chain combines TRBV9 with TRBJ2-1; TRBD2 agrees at 15 bases. V trimming: 2 bases; J trimming: 9 bases; junction bases outside the gene matches: 3. This CDR3 has 15 residues. Looked up from germline, CDR1 is SGDLS and CDR2 is YYNGEE. The CDR3: CASSVGLAGGGEQFF. The CDR3, as DNA: TGTGCCAGCAGCGTGGGACTAGCGGGGGGCGGTGAGCAGTTCTTC.

The chain recombines TRBV5-1 with TRBJ2-1; 14 bases align to TRBD2. Trimming took 4 bases from V and 11 from J; bases not matched to a gene: 5. Germline CDR1 reads SGHRS; CDR2 reads YFSETQ. The CDR3 extends over 14 amino acids. This chain's CDR3 is CASSLGLAGGQQFF. The CDR3 DNA follows: TGCGCCAGCAGCCTCGGACTAGCGGGAGGTCAGCAGTTCTTC.

V is TRBV29-1 and J is TRBJ2-7; D is undetermined. CDR3 length equals 13 residues. Trimming removed 0 bases from V and 3 bases from J, with 9 bases in between. CDR1 and CDR2 (germline): SQVTM, ANQGSEA. The CDR3, as DNA: TGCAGCGTTGAAGATCCTCCCAGCTACGAGCAGTACTTC. Its translation is CSVEDPPSYEQYF.

The rearrangement links TRBV28 to TRBJ1-1, with D unclear. The germline V gene encodes CDR1 MDHEN and CDR2 SYDVKM. CDR3 length: 18 residues. The ends were cut back, 6 bases at V and 4 bases at J, with 27 bases in the middle. The CDR3 sequence: CASSPHSLTSVHGTEAFF. CDR3 in DNA: TGTGCCAGCAGCCCTCACTCCCTGACTTCGGTACACGGCACTGAAGCTTTCTTT.

This chain joins TRBV11-2 and TRBJ2-5; D not resolved. The CDR3 covers 16 residues. Germline V gene sequence: CDR1 SGHAT, CDR2 FQNNGV. V was clipped by 3 bases and J by 1 base, with 15 bases between them. DNA for the CDR3: TGTGCCAGCAGCTTTAGAGGAAACAAAATCCAAGAGACCCAGTACTTC. This codes for CASSFRGNKIQETQYF.

The chain employs TRBV5-4 and TRBJ2-1; 7 bases map to TRBD2. The ends lost 0 bases at V and 8 bases at J; junction bases unmatched: 11. This CDR3 region has 16 residues. Per the germline V gene, CDR1 is SGHNT and CDR2 is YYREEE (reference sequence). CDR3 bases: TGTGCCAGCAGCTTGGCGTCGGGGAGGGGTGGGTATGAGCAGTTCTTC. It codes for CASSLASGRGGYEQFF.

This rearrangement joins TRBV5-1 to TRBJ1-1; possible D gene TRBD1, 6 bases. Trimming shortened V by 1 base and J by 3 bases, and 10 bases separated the two germline ends. Germline V gene lookup returns CDR1 SGHRS and CDR2 YFSETQ. This CDR3 is built from 14 residues. Written as DNA, the CDR3 is TGCGCCAGCAGCTTGAAAGGGGGGGACACTGAAGCTTTCTTT. Residues: CASSLKGGDTEAFF. The variable domain in full, completed from reference TRBV5-1 and TRBJ1-1, reads KAGVTQTPRYLIKTRGQQVTLSCSPISGHRSVSWYQQTPGQGLQFLFEYFSETQRNKGNFPGRFSGRQFSNSRSEMNVSTLELGDSALYLCASSLKGGDTEAFFGQGTRLTVV.

The chain couples TRBV10-3 to TRBJ1-1, with TRBD1 identical over 8 bases. Germline V gene data show CDR1 as ENHRY and CDR2 as SYGVKD. V shed 5 bases and J 6 bases; nucleotides not matched to a gene: 8. The CDR3 is 14 residues long. CDR3 in DNA: TGTGCCATCAGTCCGGGACAGGTTGTCGCTGAAGCTTTCTTT. It yields the protein CAISPGQVVAEAFF.

This chain joins TRBV7-3 and TRBJ2-3; 7 bases map to TRBD1. Trimming took 5 bases from V and 4 from J; bases not matched to a gene: 9. CDR1 is SGHTA, CDR2 FQGTGA, per germline. This CDR3 is 15 amino acids long. DNA of the CDR3: TGTGCCAGCAGCGCCACAGGGGCGCTATCAGATACGCAGTATTTT. Translation gives CASSATGALSDTQYF.

The chain carries TRBV30 and TRBJ2-5; the match to TRBD2 covers 11 bases. CDR1 GTSNPN and CDR2 SVGIG come from the germline V gene (reference sequence). After removal of 2 bases from V and 2 bases from J, the junction contained 4 bases not matched to a gene. The CDR3 spans 15 residues. CDR3 region: CAWSLLAGVQETQYF. The CDR3 DNA is TGTGCCTGGAGTTTACTAGCGGGAGTACAAGAGACCCAGTACTTC.

Here the CDR3 reads CATNGLGNTIYF. CDR3 nucleotide sequence: TGTGCCACGAACGGTTTAGGAAACACCATATATTTT. The J gene is TRBJ1-3, the V gene TRBV12-3 or TRBV12-4; D is unresolved. This CDR3 comprises 12 residues. V was trimmed by 10 bases and J by 4 bases, leaving 11 bases between them.

The chain carries TRBV7-3 and TRBJ2-3; D is perhaps TRBD1 (6 bases). The CDR3 consists of 15 residues. Germline CDR1 is SGHTA and CDR2 is FQGTGA. Trimming pared 5 bases from V and 0 bases from J, leaving 12 bases between. The CDR3 protein is CASSTGQLSTDTQYF. DNA of the CDR3: TGTGCCAGCAGCACCGGACAGCTAAGCACAGATACGCAGTATTTT.

This rearrangement joins TRBV11-2 to TRBJ2-2; weak D call: TRBD1 (6 bases). V dropped 7 bases and J dropped 0 bases, with 18 bases sitting between them. The CDR3 covers 17 residues. CDR1 and CDR2 from the germline V gene are SGHAT and FQNNGV. For the CDR3, the DNA is TGTGCCAGCACCCGACAGGCGGGCCAGACGAACACCGGGGAGCTGTTTTTT. This translates into CASTRQAGQTNTGELFF.

The CDR3 sequence: CASSQQQGSPLHF. The DNA of the CDR3 is TGTGCCAGCAGCCAACAACAGGGCTCACCCCTCCACTTT. The chain recombines TRBV14 with TRBJ1-6; tentative D call: TRBD1 (6 bases). Germline CDR1 and CDR2: SGHDN and FVKESK. Between the trimmed V and J ends, which lost 2 bases and 10 bases, there was a span of 9 bases. The CDR3 extends over 13 amino acids.

The chain combines TRBV10-3 with TRBJ1-2, with D possibly being TRBD1 (5 bases). The V and J ends lost 10 bases and 2 bases respectively, with 11 bases between them. The CDR3 runs to 12 residues. Germline CDR1 ENHRY, CDR2 SYGVKD. The CDR3 loop is CATRQTNYGYTF. As DNA, the CDR3 is TGTGCCACCCGACAGACAAACTATGGCTACACCTTC.

The chain combines TRBV11-2 with TRBJ2-1; TRBD2 matches at 8 bases. V shed 1 base, J shed 6 bases, and the junction held 11 bases outside the gene matches. The CDR3 consists of 17 residues. Per germline, CDR1 SGHAT and CDR2 FQNNGV. The CDR3, as DNA: TGTGCCAGCAGCTTAGTCTCGCGTGCGGGAGGCCCCAATGAGCAGTTCTTC. Translating gives CASSLVSRAGGPNEQFF. The whole variable domain, remainder taken from reference TRBV11-2 and TRBJ2-1, is EAGVAQSPRYKIIEKRQSVAFWCNPISGHATLYWYQQILGQGPKLLIQFQNNGVVDDSQLPKDRFSAERLKGVDSTLKIQPAKLEDSAVYLCASSLVSRAGGPNEQFFGPGTRLTVL.